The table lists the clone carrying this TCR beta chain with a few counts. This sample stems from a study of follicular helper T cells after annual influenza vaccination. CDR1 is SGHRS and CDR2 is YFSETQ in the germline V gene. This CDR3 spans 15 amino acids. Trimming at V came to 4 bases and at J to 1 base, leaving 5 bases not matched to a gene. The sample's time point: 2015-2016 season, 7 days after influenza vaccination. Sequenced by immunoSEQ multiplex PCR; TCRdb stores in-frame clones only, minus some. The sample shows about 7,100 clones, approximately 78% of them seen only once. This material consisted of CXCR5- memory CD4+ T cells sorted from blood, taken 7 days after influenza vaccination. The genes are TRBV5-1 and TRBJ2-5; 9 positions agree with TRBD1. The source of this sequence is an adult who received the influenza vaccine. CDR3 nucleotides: TGCGCCAGCAGCCCGGACAGGGGCGGCCAAGAGACCCAGTACTTC. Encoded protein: CASSPDRGGQETQYF.